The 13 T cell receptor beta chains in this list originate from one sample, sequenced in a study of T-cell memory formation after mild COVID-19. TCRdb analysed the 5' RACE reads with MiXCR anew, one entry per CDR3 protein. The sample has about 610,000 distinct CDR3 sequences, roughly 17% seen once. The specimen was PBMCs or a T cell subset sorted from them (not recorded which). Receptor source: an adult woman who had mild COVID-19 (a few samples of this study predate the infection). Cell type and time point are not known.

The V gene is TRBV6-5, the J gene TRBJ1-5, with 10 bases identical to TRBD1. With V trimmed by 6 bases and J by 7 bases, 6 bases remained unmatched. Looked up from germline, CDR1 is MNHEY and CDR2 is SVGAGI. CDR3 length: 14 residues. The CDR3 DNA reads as TGTGCCAGCAGGCGACAGGGGGCAAGACAGCCCCAGCATTTT. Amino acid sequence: CASRRQGARQPQHF.

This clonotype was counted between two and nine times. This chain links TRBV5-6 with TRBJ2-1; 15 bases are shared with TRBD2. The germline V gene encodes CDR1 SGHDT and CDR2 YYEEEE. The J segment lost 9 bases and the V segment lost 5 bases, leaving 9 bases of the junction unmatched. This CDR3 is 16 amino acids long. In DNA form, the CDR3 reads TGTGCCAGCAGTGGACTAGCGGGAGGGCCTTTCGGTGAGCAGTTCTTC. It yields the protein CASSGLAGGPFGEQFF.

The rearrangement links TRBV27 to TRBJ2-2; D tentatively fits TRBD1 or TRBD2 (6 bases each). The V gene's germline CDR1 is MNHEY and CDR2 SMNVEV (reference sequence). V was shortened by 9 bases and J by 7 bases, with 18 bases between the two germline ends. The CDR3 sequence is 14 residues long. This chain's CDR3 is CASRGQGGNGELFF. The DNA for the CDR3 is TGTGCCAGTCGGGGGCAGGGTGGGAACGGGGAGCTGTTTTTT.

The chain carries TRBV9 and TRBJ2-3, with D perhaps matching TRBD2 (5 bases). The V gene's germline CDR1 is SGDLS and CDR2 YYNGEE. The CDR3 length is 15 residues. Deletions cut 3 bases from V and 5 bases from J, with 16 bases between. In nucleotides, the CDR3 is TGTGCCAGCAGCGCCACGGACTTCCTCAGAGATACGCAGTATTTT. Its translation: CASSATDFLRDTQYF.

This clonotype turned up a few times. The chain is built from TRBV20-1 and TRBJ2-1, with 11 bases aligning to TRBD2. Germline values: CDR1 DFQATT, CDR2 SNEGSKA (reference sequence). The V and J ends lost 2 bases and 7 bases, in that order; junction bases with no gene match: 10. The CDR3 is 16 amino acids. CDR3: CSARQPTSGELNEQFF. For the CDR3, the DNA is TGCAGTGCTAGACAACCGACTAGCGGGGAATTAAATGAGCAGTTCTTC.

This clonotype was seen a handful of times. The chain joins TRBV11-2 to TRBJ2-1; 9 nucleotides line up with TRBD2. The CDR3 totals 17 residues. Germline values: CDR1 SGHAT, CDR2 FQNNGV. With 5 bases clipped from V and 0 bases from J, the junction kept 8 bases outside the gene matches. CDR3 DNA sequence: TGTGCCAGCAGCCCTTATCCGACTAGCGGCTCCTACAATGAGCAGTTCTTC. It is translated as CASSPYPTSGSYNEQFF.

DNA for the CDR3: TGTGCCAGCAGCATCACATTGACTAGCGGCCCCTACGAGCAGTACTTC. This translates into CASSITLTSGPYEQYF. The chain employs TRBV12-3 or TRBV12-4 and TRBJ2-7; 9 bases line up with TRBD2. V trimming: 6 bases; J trimming: 2 bases; junction bases outside the gene matches: 11. This CDR3 is 16 amino acids long.

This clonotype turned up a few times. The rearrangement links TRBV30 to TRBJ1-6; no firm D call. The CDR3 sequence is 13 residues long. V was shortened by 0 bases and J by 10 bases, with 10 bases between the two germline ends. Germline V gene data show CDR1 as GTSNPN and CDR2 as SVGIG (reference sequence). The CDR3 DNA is TGTGCCTGGAGTGTTCGACGCCACTCACCCCTCCACTTT. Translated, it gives CAWSVRRHSPLHF. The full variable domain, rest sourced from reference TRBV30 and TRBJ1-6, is SQTIHQWPATLVQPVGSPLSLECTVEGTSNPNLYWYRQAAGRGLQLLFYSVGIGQISSEVPQNLSASRPQDRQFILSSKKLLLSDSGFYLCAWSVRRHSPLHFGNGTRLTVT.

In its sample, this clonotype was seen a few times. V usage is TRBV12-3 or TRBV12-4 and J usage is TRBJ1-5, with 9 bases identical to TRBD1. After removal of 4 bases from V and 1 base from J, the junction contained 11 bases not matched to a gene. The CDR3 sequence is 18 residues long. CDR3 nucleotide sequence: TGTGCCAGCAGTTCGGGACAGGGATTTGGGTTAAGCAATCAGCCCCAGCATTTT. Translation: CASSSGQGFGLSNQPQHF.

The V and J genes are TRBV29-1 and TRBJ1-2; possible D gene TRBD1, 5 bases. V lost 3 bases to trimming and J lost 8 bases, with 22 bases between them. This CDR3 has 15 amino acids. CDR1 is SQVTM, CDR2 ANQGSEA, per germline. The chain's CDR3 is CSVDPGDSPFGGYTF. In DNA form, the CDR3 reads TGCAGCGTTGACCCCGGGGACTCTCCCTTTGGGGGCTACACCTTC.

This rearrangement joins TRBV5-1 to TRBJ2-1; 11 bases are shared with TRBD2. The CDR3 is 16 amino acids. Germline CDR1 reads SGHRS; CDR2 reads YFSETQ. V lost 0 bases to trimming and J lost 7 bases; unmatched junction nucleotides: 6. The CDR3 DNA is TGCGCCAGCAGCTTGGAGGCTAGCGGGGGGCTTAATGAGCAGTTCTTC. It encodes CASSLEASGGLNEQFF.

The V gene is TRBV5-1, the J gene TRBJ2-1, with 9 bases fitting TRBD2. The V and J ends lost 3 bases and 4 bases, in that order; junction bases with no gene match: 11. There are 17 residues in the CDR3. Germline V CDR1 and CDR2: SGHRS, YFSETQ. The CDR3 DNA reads TGCGCCAGCAGCTCGAAAAAGACTAGCGGAGCTTACAATGAGCAGTTCTTC. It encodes CASSSKKTSGAYNEQFF.

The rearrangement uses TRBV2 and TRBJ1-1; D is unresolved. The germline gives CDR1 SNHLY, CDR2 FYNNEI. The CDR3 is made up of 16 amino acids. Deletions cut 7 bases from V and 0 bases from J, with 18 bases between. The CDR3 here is CASIEQDGGLNTEAFF. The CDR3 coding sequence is TGTGCCAGCATCGAGCAGGACGGTGGCCTGAACACTGAAGCTTTCTTT.